Listed here are 19 T cell receptor beta chains from one sample, sequenced in a study of T cells in Graves' hyperthyroidism and ophthalmopathy. Template material for amplifying TCR beta CDR3 regions consisted of RNA transcripts. First-round RT-PCR with HTBI primers amplified the TCR CDR3 region. TCRdb re-derived calls from the multiplex PCR reads in MiXCR, one entry per CDR3 protein. This sample carries approximately 490,000 distinct CDR3 sequences, roughly 23% of them seen once, and the ten largest clones take around 54%. Sequenced material: blood. These receptors all stem from a woman in her sixties or seventies with Graves' ophthalmopathy.

The J gene is TRBJ2-7, the V gene TRBV5-4; 8 bases map to TRBD2. The junction had 6 bases not matched to a gene; V was cut back by 0 bases and J by 1 base. The germline V gene encodes CDR1 SGHNT and CDR2 YYREEE (reference sequence). The CDR3 covers 16 residues. The CDR3 region has the DNA TGTGCCAGCAGCTTGGCGGGGAGCGGGAGTTCCTACGAGCAGTACTTC. This translates into CASSLAGSGSSYEQYF.

This clonotype was counted a few times. V gene TRBV19 combines with J gene TRBJ2-3; D is ambiguous. V gave up 1 base and J gave up 0 bases, with 8 bases separating them. CDR3 length: 15 residues. Germline CDR1 LNHDA, CDR2 SQIVND (reference sequence). In DNA, the CDR3 is TGTGCCAGTAGTATAGGCAGCACCAGCACAGATACGCAGTATTTT. Protein product: CASSIGSTSTDTQYF.

This clonotype was seen only a few times. This rearrangement joins TRBV28 to TRBJ2-4, with D uncertain. CDR1 is MDHEN, CDR2 SYDVKM, per germline. Trimming left V 3 bases short and J 0 bases short, with 6 bases between. This CDR3 region has 14 residues. CDR3 loop: CASSLFVAKNIQYF. The CDR3 nucleotides read TGTGCCAGCAGTTTGTTTGTAGCCAAAAACATTCAGTACTTC.

J is TRBJ2-5 and V is TRBV6-2 or TRBV6-3; no reliable D call. The germline V and J ends were trimmed by 0 bases and 5 bases, with 10 bases remaining between them. The CDR3 has 14 residues. Looked up from germline, CDR1 is MNHEY and CDR2 is SVGEGT. The CDR3, as DNA: TGTGCCAGCAGTTACTCGACATATGGGGAGACCCAGTACTTC. Protein product: CASSYSTYGETQYF.

This clonotype was found a few times. The gene calls are TRBV7-9 and TRBJ2-1; TRBD2 matches at 8 bases. V lost 1 base, J lost 4 bases, and 9 bases stayed unmatched. CDR3 length: 17 residues. Germline V gives CDR1 SEHNR, CDR2 FQNEAQ (reference sequence). DNA for the CDR3: TGTGCCAGCAGCTTAGGGCGGACTAGCACAGCTTACAATGAGCAGTTCTTC. This sequence encodes CASSLGRTSTAYNEQFF.

V is TRBV12-5 and J is TRBJ1-5; TRBD1 might be the D (5 bases). Trimming left V 4 bases short and J 4 bases short, with 11 bases between. CDR1 is LGHNT and CDR2 is FRNRAP in the germline V gene. The CDR3 has 14 residues. CDR3: CASGSGDPNQPQHF. As DNA, the CDR3 is TGTGCTAGTGGTTCCGGGGACCCGAATCAGCCCCAGCATTTT.

The chain combines TRBV11-2 with TRBJ2-1, with D possibly TRBD1 on 6 matching bases. Germline CDR1 is SGHAT and CDR2 is FQNNGV. This CDR3 contains 15 residues. The V end lost 5 bases, the J end lost 6 bases, and 17 bases lay between the germline ends. The CDR3 DNA reads as TGTGCCAGCAGCCGACTCGACAGGACGGGCAATGAGCAGTTCTTC. This gives the protein CASSRLDRTGNEQFF.

This chain uses TRBV7-9 with TRBJ1-4; TRBD1 matches 9 bases. Germline trimming cut 5 bases from V and 7 bases from J; bases unmatched to any gene: 14. There are 17 residues in the CDR3. CDR1 is SEHNR and CDR2 is FQNEAQ in the germline V gene (reference sequence). The CDR3 bases are TGTGCCAGCAGCCCCAGGAACAGGGGGCCTACGAGTGAAAAACTGTTTTTT. This translates into CASSPRNRGPTSEKLFF.

This clonotype occurred a few times. This sequence joins TRBV12-3 or TRBV12-4 and TRBJ2-7; tentatively, D is TRBD2 (5 bases). The CDR3 runs 13 residues. V lost 7 bases and J lost 6, with 16 bases in between. The CDR3 DNA follows: TGTGCCAGCACCACGCTGGGAGCATGCGAGCAGTACTTC. Its protein product is CASTTLGACEQYF.

This clonotype appeared many times. The chain combines TRBV28 with TRBJ2-2; TRBD1 might be the D (6 bases). Trimming left V 5 bases short and J 7 bases short, with 17 bases between. This CDR3 spans 15 amino acids. Germline loops: CDR1 MDHEN, CDR2 SYDVKM. The CDR3 spells CASSAPQGMVGELFF. The CDR3 nucleotides are TGTGCCAGCAGTGCCCCGCAGGGGATGGTCGGGGAGCTGTTTTTT.

The genes are TRBV10-3 and TRBJ1-2; tentative D call: TRBD1 (5 bases). The germline V gene has CDR1 ENHRY and CDR2 SYGVKD. The CDR3 sequence is 12 residues long. Between the trimmed V and J ends, which lost 10 bases and 5 bases, there was a span of 14 bases. This CDR3 is CATEGLGYGYTF. The CDR3 DNA reads as TGTGCCACTGAGGGACTCGGATATGGCTACACCTTC.

The chain recombines TRBV28 with TRBJ1-2, with D uncertain. The CDR3 spans 8 residues. Per the germline V gene, CDR1 is MDHEN and CDR2 is SYDVKM. CDR3 loop: CAHYGYTF. The CDR3 DNA follows: TGTGCTCACTATGGCTACACCTTC.

This clonotype has a count of ten or more. Here the CDR3 reads CASSLPTENYGYTF. CDR3 DNA sequence: TGTGCCAGCAGCCTCCCGACAGAGAACTATGGCTACACCTTC. The chain has TRBV3-1 and TRBJ1-2; the D gene is possibly TRBD1 (5 bases). The CDR3 loop spans 14 amino acids. V lost 4 bases and J lost 2, with 11 bases in between. Germline loops: CDR1 LGHDT, CDR2 YNNKEL (reference sequence).

The chain's CDR3 is CASSTSGYEQFF. In nucleotides, the CDR3 is TGTGCCAGTAGTACGAGCGGGTATGAGCAGTTCTTC. The chain recombines TRBV19 with TRBJ2-1; D is perhaps TRBD2 (6 bases). Looked up from germline, CDR1 is LNHDA and CDR2 is SQIVND (reference sequence). Trimming cost V 4 bases and J 8 bases, with 9 bases left between them. CDR3 length equals 12 residues.

The chain links TRBV5-4 to TRBJ2-7, with 13 positions matching TRBD2. There are 15 residues in the CDR3. V shed 2 bases and J 6 bases; nucleotides not matched to a gene: 5. In germline, CDR1 is SGHNT, CDR2 YYREEE (reference sequence). The CDR3 nucleotides are TGTGCCAGCAGCTTCGTAGGACTAGCGGGAGTCGAGCAGTACTTC. Its protein product is CASSFVGLAGVEQYF. Together with reference TRBV5-4 and TRBJ2-7, the CDR3 gives the full variable domain: ETGVTQSPTHLIKTRGQQVTLRCSSQSGHNTVSWYQQALGQGPQFIFQYYREEENGRGNFPPRFSGLQFPNYSSELNVNALELDDSALYLCASSFVGLAGVEQYFGPGTRLTVT.

This chain joins TRBV15 and TRBJ1-4; D is unclear. The ends were cut back, 1 base at V and 4 bases at J, with 13 bases in the middle. The CDR3 loop spans 16 amino acids. Germline V gives CDR1 LNHNV, CDR2 YYDKDF (reference sequence). CDR3 residues: CATSRAFRQSNEKLFF. CDR3 in DNA: TGTGCCACCAGCAGAGCGTTCCGGCAGAGTAATGAAAAACTGTTTTTT.

There are many counts of this clonotype. The chain couples TRBV28 to TRBJ2-7; D uncertain. Germline V CDR1 and CDR2: MDHEN, SYDVKM. The ends were cut back, 4 bases at V and 2 bases at J, with 6 bases in the middle. This CDR3 contains 12 residues. The CDR3 DNA reads TGTGCCAGCAGTTCCTCCACCTACGAGCAGTACTTC. It encodes CASSSSTYEQYF.

This clonotype has more than one count but fewer than ten. The chain links TRBV11-2 to TRBJ1-1; 8 nucleotides match TRBD1. The germline V gene encodes CDR1 SGHAT and CDR2 FQNNGV. V dropped 4 bases and J dropped 1; count of bases not matched to a gene: 8. This CDR3 spans 16 amino acids. The CDR3 region has the DNA TGTGCCAGCAGCTCGACAGGGGCGCTGGCGAACACTGAAGCTTTCTTT. It translates to CASSSTGALANTEAFF.

This clonotype was found a few times. V usage is TRBV20-1 and J usage is TRBJ1-1; D not resolved. The CDR3 spans 10 residues. V was trimmed by 5 bases and J by 8 bases, leaving 9 bases between them. CDR1 is DFQATT and CDR2 is SNEGSKA in the germline V gene (reference sequence). In DNA form, the CDR3 reads TGCAGTGCTGTTCTCATCGAAGCTTTCTTT. Translated, it gives CSAVLIEAFF.